The source of this T cell receptor beta chain is a study of shared clonotypes between healthy human individuals. The wider study: Three plates were used per donor for CD4 naive, three for CD4 memory, two for CD8 naive and one for CD8 memory. General observations from the study: Enrolling few donors narrowed the genetic and exposure-history diversity that was represented. Across a handful of donors, naive CD4 shared about 5%, naive CD8 approximately 3.5%, memory CD4 roughly 2.2%, memory CD8 approximately 0.4%.

Positively selected for CCR7, the CD45RO-negative cells used as naive CD8 cells excluded terminally differentiated effector memory CD45RA+ cells. With regard to this clone: Its antigen is as yet unknown.

The table came from immunoSEQ multiplex PCR; TCRdb's copy has only in-frame clones and leaves some out. Seen here are 2 million to 2.5 million clones, under 95% observed once, and the top ten hold over 1.5%. The CDR3 length is 18 residues. Germline V CDR1 and CDR2: SNHLY, FYNNEI. The ends were cut back, 3 bases at V and 3 bases at J, with 24 bases in the middle. The receptor comes from a man younger than 30 in good health. Some clones in this sample may be carry-over from other donors' samples. The chain combines TRBV2 with TRBJ2-7, with D perhaps TRBD2 (7 bases). Sequenced: naive CD8+ T cells from PBMCs. The CDR3 nucleotides are TGTGCCAGCAGTGACCCCCGTACGGGGGGCCGCCCTAGCTACGAGCAGTACTTC. Translation gives CASSDPRTGGRPSYEQYF.